A single sample gave rise to the 15 T cell receptor beta chains below, sequenced in a study of PD-1 blockade in classical Hodgkin lymphoma (dated by TCRdb to 2020 to 2021). The label giving this sample's time point can be read as: cycle 4 day 1 (C4D1), after more than 5 weeks of nivolumab. Every trial patient had relapsed following autologous stem cell transplantation, and prior brentuximab vedotin exposure was what differed among cohorts A, B and C. Library preparation was by the immunoSEQ multiplex PCR assay. TCRdb carries this immuneACCESS record with in-frame sequences only. Its versions omit some clonotypes, under half of them owing to an unresolved V gene in the studies checked, with the rest unexplained. Present in this sample are about 30,000 clones, about four fifths of which were seen just once. The ten largest make up about 17% of the sample. The sample was peripheral blood mononuclear cells (PBMCs), taken before the fourth cycle of nivolumab. These receptor sequences come from a human donor with classical Hodgkin lymphoma.

J is TRBJ2-2 and V is TRBV28; tentatively, D is TRBD1 (6 bases). Germline assignment: CDR1 MDHEN and CDR2 SYDVKM. With 0 bases removed from V and 7 bases from J, the gap between germline ends came to 9 bases. The CDR3 spans 14 residues. CDR3 in DNA: TGTGCCAGCAGTTTATGGGGGGCGGTCGGGGAGCTGTTTTTT. Residues: CASSLWGAVGELFF.

This clone was observed a single time. This chain uses TRBV27 with TRBJ1-1, with D maybe TRBD1 (6 bases). The CDR3 is made up of 13 amino acids. Between the trimmed V and J ends, which lost 8 bases and 3 bases, there was a span of 13 bases. In germline, CDR1 is MNHEY, CDR2 SMNVEV (reference sequence). CDR3 DNA sequence: TGTGCCAGCGGAAAGGGGGTCCACACTGAAGCTTTCTTT. This sequence encodes CASGKGVHTEAFF.

The V call is TRBV21-1, the J call TRBJ1-4; the D segment call TRBD1 is taken from the table without a DNA check. TRBV21-1 is labeled a pseudogene. The CDR3 spans 14 residues. The CDR3: CASGWGQRNEKLFF. For the CDR3, the DNA is TGTGCCAGCGGGTGGGGACAGCGTAATGAAAAACTGTTTTTT.

Regarding this clone: Distinct nucleotide sequences in the sample also encode this CDR3. The V call is TRBV30, the J call TRBJ1-1, with D possibly being TRBD1 (5 bases). Germline-derived CDR1 and CDR2 are GTSNPN and SVGIG (reference sequence). The V end lost 3 bases, the J end lost 8 bases, and 25 bases lay between the germline ends. The CDR3 is 16 residues long. The CDR3 is CAWSGDPWTRGTEAFF. The CDR3 nucleotides read TGTGCCTGGAGCGGGGACCCATGGACCCGGGGCACCGAAGCTTTCTTT.

V usage is TRBV6-4 and J usage is TRBJ2-3; D is perhaps TRBD2 (6 bases). This CDR3 contains 13 residues. Germline CDR1 reads MRHNA; CDR2 reads SNTAGT. V shed 5 bases and J shed 0 bases, with 6 bases lying between them. The DNA for the CDR3 is TGTGCCAGCAGTAGCGGGAGCACAGATACGCAGTATTTT. It is translated as CASSSGSTDTQYF.

V gene TRBV2 combines with J gene TRBJ1-1; D is uncertain. V gave up 10 bases and J gave up 1 base, with 7 bases separating them. The germline gives CDR1 SNHLY, CDR2 FYNNEI. The CDR3 covers 11 residues. The CDR3 loop is CATRENTEAFF. CDR3 DNA sequence: TGTGCCACAAGGGAGAACACTGAAGCTTTCTTT.

This chain connects TRBV7-9 to TRBJ1-2; no clear D gene. The ends were cut back, 5 bases at V and 3 bases at J, with 10 bases in the middle. This CDR3 has 13 amino acids. The V gene's germline CDR1 is SEHNR and CDR2 FQNEAQ (reference sequence). This CDR3 is CASSEGRHYGYTF. As DNA, the CDR3 is TGTGCCAGCAGCGAAGGACGGCACTATGGCTACACCTTC.

This chain connects TRBV7-2 to TRBJ1-2; maybe TRBD1 (6 bases). Germline V gene data show CDR1 as SGHTA and CDR2 as FQGNSA. Between the trimmed V and J ends, which lost 3 bases and 3 bases, there was a span of 11 bases. The CDR3 extends over 14 amino acids. Here the CDR3 reads CASSFNRDDYGYTF. CDR3 coding DNA: TGTGCCAGCAGCTTTAACAGGGACGACTATGGCTACACCTTC.

This rearrangement joins TRBV9 to TRBJ2-1, with 13 positions matching TRBD2. V was clipped by 4 bases and J by 0 bases; unmatched bases: 10. The CDR3 is made up of 19 amino acids. The germline V gene has CDR1 SGDLS and CDR2 YYNGEE. Here the CDR3 DNA reads TGTGCCAGCAGCCCCCGACTAGCGGGGGGCCTAAGCTCCTACAATGAGCAGTTCTTC. Translating gives CASSPRLAGGLSSYNEQFF. Based on the CDR3 plus reference TRBV9 and TRBJ2-1, the full variable domain is DSGVTQTPKHLITATGQRVTLRCSPRSGDLSVYWYQQSLDQGLQFLIQYYNGEERAKGNILERFSAQQFPDLHSELNLSSLELGDSALYFCASSPRLAGGLSSYNEQFFGPGTRLTVL.

J is TRBJ2-7 and V is TRBV15; the D call may be TRBD1 or TRBD2 (5 bases each). The end of the DNA aligns better with TRBJ2-5, so the J call may be wrong. Germline CDR1 LNHNV, CDR2 YYDKDF (reference sequence). The CDR3 has 16 residues. The CDR3 DNA is TGTGCCACCAGCGGGCGAGGGGCGGGTGCGTGGGAGACCCAGTACTTC. Amino acid sequence: CATSGRGAGAWETQYF.

A few counts support this clone. The chain recombines TRBV5-1 with TRBJ1-1; possible D gene TRBD1, 5 bases. This CDR3 has 15 amino acids. V dropped 4 bases and J dropped 6 bases, with 19 bases sitting between them. Per the germline V gene, CDR1 is SGHRS and CDR2 is YFSETQ. As DNA, the CDR3 is TGCGCCAGCAGCCCCGTGGTGGCGGGGACCCCTGAAGCTTTCTTT. Translation: CASSPVVAGTPEAFF.

DNA for the CDR3: TGTGCCAGCACCCCGGGGGGCGGCCCCCGATATGGCTACACCTTC. Encoded protein: CASTPGGGPRYGYTF. The chain employs TRBV5-4 and TRBJ1-2, with D maybe TRBD1 (6 bases). Trimming removed 6 bases from V and 5 bases from J, with 20 bases in between. Germline V gives CDR1 SGHNT, CDR2 YYREEE (reference sequence). The CDR3 has 15 residues.

V usage is TRBV29-1 and J usage is TRBJ1-3; D ambiguous. Looked up from germline, CDR1 is SQVTM and CDR2 is ANQGSEA. This CDR3 has 11 amino acids. V was cut by 7 bases and J by 0 bases, with 4 bases left in between. The CDR3 DNA reads TGCAGCGGGGGCTCTGGAAACACCATATATTTT. Translation: CSGGSGNTIYF. Combining the CDR3 with reference TRBV29-1 and TRBJ1-3 gives the whole variable domain SAVISQKPSRDICQRGTSLTIQCQVDSQVTMMFWYRQQPGQSLTLIATANQGSEATYESGFVIDKFPISRPNLTFSTLTVSNMSPEDSSIYLCSGGSGNTIYFGEGSWLTVV.

The rearrangement joins TRBV28 to TRBJ2-7, with 9 positions matching TRBD1. Germline V gene sequence: CDR1 MDHEN, CDR2 SYDVKM. V shed 5 bases and J 2 bases; nucleotides not matched to a gene: 10. The length of the CDR3 is 16 residues. The CDR3 reads CASSPGGTGPPYEQYF. In nucleotides, the CDR3 is TGTGCCAGCAGTCCAGGCGGGACAGGGCCCCCCTACGAGCAGTACTTC.

The chain is built from TRBV5-8 and TRBJ2-3; D is unresolved. Per germline, CDR1 SGHTS and CDR2 YDEGEE. CDR3 length equals 14 residues. The V and J ends lost 4 bases and 2 bases respectively, with 11 bases between them. CDR3 DNA: TGTGCCAGCAGCCCCATAGAAGTCACAGATACGCAGTATTTT. It is translated as CASSPIEVTDTQYF.